The sequence of this T cell receptor beta chain was determined in a study of cytomegalovirus exposure and HLA in healthy donors. Study-wide results and caveats: Available immune exposure information was restricted to CMV serostatus only. In a later analysis, a missense DCLRE1C variant was linked to TCR beta V- and J-gene trimming.

Primers included in the PCR were 60 Vbeta and 13 Jbeta primers. Profiled with immunoSEQ multiplex PCR; TCRdb holds only in-frame clones, not every one. This sample has fewer than 90,000 clones, with 77% found just once. Regarding this clone: Its antigen is not known.

Sequencing was done on a sample of PBMCs. This clonotype originated in a man aged 30-40 years in good health and CMV-seronegative.

The CDR3 coding sequence is TGTGCCAGCAGCCTCGGACAGGTGGATAATTCACCCCTCCACTTT. This encodes CASSLGQVDNSPLHF. V gene TRBV7-9 combines with J gene TRBJ1-6, with 7 bases fitting TRBD1. Germline CDR1 SEHNR, CDR2 FQNEAQ (reference sequence). The CDR3 consists of 15 residues. J lost 5 bases, V lost 5 bases, and 6 bases had no gene match.